Listed here are 30 T cell receptor beta chains from one sample, sequenced in a study of T cells after yellow fever vaccination. TCRdb independently ran MiXCR on the 5' RACE reads; one entry per CDR3 protein. The sample has just under 600,000 distinct CDR3 sequences; 13% are singletons. Material: PBMCs, obtained on the day of the yellow fever booster vaccination. The source of these receptors is a man aged 25 to 45 who received the YFV17D yellow fever vaccine.

This clonotype has a handful of counts. The CDR3 DNA sequence: TGCAGCGCTGGACAGGGTCAAACTGGGGCCAACGTCCTGACTTTC. Protein: CSAGQGQTGANVLTF. The rearrangement uses TRBV29-1 and TRBJ2-6; TRBD1 agrees at 8 bases. The CDR3 consists of 15 residues. The ends lost 7 bases at V and 2 bases at J; junction bases unmatched: 7. Germline V gene lookup returns CDR1 SQVTM and CDR2 ANQGSEA.

The chain combines TRBV19 with TRBJ2-2; no reliable D call. Germline CDR1 is LNHDA and CDR2 is SQIVND (reference sequence). The CDR3 sequence is 16 residues long. Between the trimmed V and J ends, which lost 3 bases and 4 bases, there was a span of 15 bases. As DNA, the CDR3 is TGTGCCAGTAGTATTGCACGGCTCTCGGCCACCGGGGAGCTGTTTTTT. It encodes CASSIARLSATGELFF.

The chain is built from TRBV29-1 and TRBJ2-7; D is undetermined. Germline CDR1 is SQVTM and CDR2 is ANQGSEA. V gave up 1 base and J gave up 5 bases, with 3 bases separating them. The CDR3 runs 10 residues. CDR3 DNA sequence: TGCAGCGTTGAAGGGGACGAGCAGTACTTC. Amino acid sequence: CSVEGDEQYF.

This clonotype has just a few counts. The junction does not match germline at one end; this may be a read error. This sequence joins TRBV29-1 and TRBJ2-7; D is undetermined. The CDR3 sequence is 14 residues long. In germline, CDR1 is SQVTM, CDR2 ANQGSEA. CDR3 sequence reads: CSVNVVGVSNEQYF. DNA of the CDR3: TGCAGCGTAAACGTGGTTGGGGTCTCCAACGAGCAGTACTTC.

This clonotype was observed a few times. The V gene is TRBV11-3, the J gene TRBJ1-2; D is uncertain. V was pared by 10 bases and J by 5 bases, with 2 bases between. The germline CDR1 and CDR2 sequences are SGHNT and YENEEA. CDR3 length: 8 residues. CDR3 bases: TGTGCCACGTATGGCTACACCTTC. Protein: CATYGYTF.

This clonotype was detected ten times or more. This sequence joins TRBV12-3 or TRBV12-4 and TRBJ2-2; perhaps D is TRBD1 or TRBD2 (5 bases each). V lost 6 bases to trimming and J lost 6 bases, with 11 bases between them. This CDR3 has 13 amino acids. The CDR3 loop reads CASSRDVAGELFF. In DNA, the CDR3 is TGTGCCAGCAGCCGGGACGTGGCCGGGGAGCTGTTTTTT.

The V gene is TRBV7-3, the J gene TRBJ1-1, with a tentative D call TRBD1 (6 bases). The CDR3 runs 15 residues. CDR1 is SGHTA and CDR2 is FQGTGA in the germline V gene. V was trimmed by 1 base and J by 10 bases, leaving 19 bases between them. The CDR3 DNA is TGTGCCAGCAGCTTAAAAGGGGGAGGGTCGGACCTAGCTTTCTTT. Its translation is CASSLKGGGSDLAFF.

This clonotype came up a few times. The chain is built from TRBV2 and TRBJ1-4; no reliable D call. This CDR3 comprises 12 residues. CDR1 and CDR2 (germline): SNHLY, FYNNEI. The germline V and J ends were trimmed by 7 bases and 8 bases, with 11 bases remaining between them. This CDR3 reads CASIGQEEKLFF. The CDR3 nucleotides are TGTGCCAGCATAGGGCAGGAAGAAAAACTGTTTTTT.

This clonotype was detected a few times. The chain combines TRBV9 with TRBJ1-5; D ambiguous. Germline loops: CDR1 SGDLS, CDR2 YYNGEE. The CDR3 contains 13 residues. V was clipped by 4 bases and J by 3 bases, with 8 bases between them. CDR3 protein: CASSKGFNQPQHF. CDR3 DNA sequence: TGTGCCAGCAGCAAAGGGTTCAATCAGCCCCAGCATTTT.

The chain carries TRBV6-2 or TRBV6-3 and TRBJ2-7; no clear D gene. V was shortened by 4 bases and J by 6 bases, with 10 bases between the two germline ends. The CDR3 is 12 residues long. Germline values: CDR1 MNHEY, CDR2 SVGEGT. CDR3 protein: CASSWTASEQYF. In DNA, the CDR3 is TGTGCCAGCAGTTGGACCGCTAGCGAGCAGTACTTC.

This rearrangement joins TRBV7-2 to TRBJ2-5; 7 nucleotides align to TRBD2. This CDR3 comprises 15 residues. CDR1 is SGHTA and CDR2 is FQGNSA in the germline V gene. V lost 1 base, J lost 4 bases, and 6 bases stayed unmatched. CDR3 coding DNA: TGTGCCAGCAGCTTAGTAGCGGGTATGGGAGAGACCCAGTACTTC. Encoded protein: CASSLVAGMGETQYF. Together with reference TRBV7-2 and TRBJ2-5, the CDR3 gives the full variable domain: GAGVSQSPSNKVTEKGKDVELRCDPISGHTALYWYRQSLGQGLEFLIYFQGNSAPDKSGLPSDRFSAERTGGSVSTLTIQRTQQEDSAVYLCASSLVAGMGETQYFGPGTRLLVL.

This chain links TRBV4-1 with TRBJ2-7; D might be TRBD1 or TRBD2, each matching 6 bases. CDR3 size: 13 residues. Trimming pared 4 bases from V and 7 bases from J, leaving 14 bases between. Germline V lookup: CDR1 MGHRA, CDR2 YSYEKL. The CDR3 region is CASSLYGGGEQYF. For the CDR3, the DNA is TGCGCCAGCAGCCTTTACGGGGGCGGGGAGCAGTACTTC.

This clonotype turned up a few times. The rearrangement joins TRBV20-1 to TRBJ2-3, with 9 positions matching TRBD1. V shed 1 base and J 6 bases; nucleotides not matched to a gene: 2. CDR1 is DFQATT, CDR2 SNEGSKA, per germline (reference sequence). CDR3 length: 13 amino acids. Here the CDR3 reads CSARVQGADTQYF. In DNA form, the CDR3 reads TGCAGTGCTAGAGTACAGGGGGCGGATACGCAGTATTTT.

This clonotype was picked up a small number of times. The V gene is TRBV19, the J gene TRBJ2-5; TRBD1 aligns across 8 bases. CDR3 size: 14 residues. Per the germline V gene, CDR1 is LNHDA and CDR2 is SQIVND (reference sequence). V lost 4 bases and J lost 5; bases outside the gene matches: 6. CDR3 sequence reads: CASSTRTGSETQYF. DNA for the CDR3: TGTGCCAGTAGTACGCGGACAGGGTCGGAGACCCAGTACTTC.

A few counts support this clonotype. CDR3 sequence (DNA): TGTGCCAGCAGTTACTGGGGAGTTTCTGGGGCCAACGTCCTGACTTTC. This codes for CASSYWGVSGANVLTF. This chain connects TRBV6-5 to TRBJ2-6; D is perhaps TRBD2 (5 bases). Looked up from germline, CDR1 is MNHEY and CDR2 is SVGAGI. Trimming removed 1 base from V and 1 base from J, with 8 bases in between. The CDR3 runs to 16 residues.

The chain carries TRBV18 and TRBJ2-7, with 7 bases aligning to TRBD2. Germline V gene sequence: CDR1 KGHSH, CDR2 LQKENI. The CDR3 loop spans 13 amino acids. J was trimmed by 6 bases and V by 3 bases; bases with no gene match: 5. As DNA, the CDR3 is TGTGCCAGCTCACCCCATGAGCGGGGCGAGCAGTACTTC. It encodes CASSPHERGEQYF.

The rearrangement uses TRBV6-5 and TRBJ2-5; D possibly corresponds to TRBD2 (6 bases). This CDR3 has 15 residues. Per the germline V gene, CDR1 is MNHEY and CDR2 is SVGAGI. With 2 bases removed from V and 2 bases from J, the gap between germline ends came to 12 bases. The CDR3 sequence: CASSYQPGTQETQYF. The DNA of the CDR3 is TGTGCCAGCAGTTACCAGCCGGGGACTCAAGAGACCCAGTACTTC.

This clonotype has more than one count but fewer than ten. This chain links TRBV29-1 with TRBJ2-3, with 9 bases lining up with TRBD1. CDR1 is SQVTM and CDR2 is ANQGSEA in the germline V gene. CDR3 length: 13 residues. The V gene end was trimmed by 7 bases and the J gene end by 3 bases; junction bases not matched to a gene: 5. The CDR3 protein is CSGETGGTDTQYF. The CDR3, as DNA: TGCAGCGGGGAGACAGGGGGTACAGATACGCAGTATTTT.

This clonotype appeared many times. V gene TRBV29-1 combines with J gene TRBJ2-1; D is unclear. Trimming removed 4 bases from V and 2 bases from J, with 15 bases in between. The CDR3 runs to 15 residues. Germline CDR1 and CDR2: SQVTM and ANQGSEA. The DNA of the CDR3 is TGCAGCGTTGTTCCCCCAAGATTGGCCTACAATGAGCAGTTCTTC. This encodes CSVVPPRLAYNEQFF.

There are many counts of this clonotype. This chain connects TRBV15 to TRBJ2-7; 14 bases align to TRBD2. The CDR3 is 18 amino acids. Germline CDR1 LNHNV, CDR2 YYDKDF (reference sequence). Losses at the gene ends were 3 bases for V and 2 bases for J; bases not matched to a gene: 9. The DNA for the CDR3 is TGTGCCACCAGCAGGTATGGGACTAGCGGGAGTACGGCCTACGAGCAGTACTTC. It encodes CATSRYGTSGSTAYEQYF. Based on the CDR3 plus reference TRBV15 and TRBJ2-7, the full variable domain is DAMVIQNPRYQVTQFGKPVTLSCSQTLNHNVMYWYQQKSSQAPKLLFHYYDKDFNNEADTPDNFQSRRPNTSFCFLDIRSPGLGDTAMYLCATSRYGTSGSTAYEQYFGPGTRLTVT.

J is TRBJ2-1 and V is TRBV18; weak D call: TRBD2 (5 bases). The CDR3 runs 15 residues. Germline assignment: CDR1 KGHSH and CDR2 LQKENI. V was shortened by 3 bases and J by 4 bases, with 13 bases between the two germline ends. CDR3 nucleotide sequence: TGTGCCAGCTCACCGATTCGGGAATTATACAATGAGCAGTTCTTC. It specifies CASSPIRELYNEQFF.

This clonotype has only a few counts. The chain links TRBV5-1 to TRBJ2-7, with D possibly called TRBD1 or TRBD2 (5 bases each). The V gene lost 6 bases and the J gene lost 2 bases, with 15 bases spanning the gap. Germline V gene sequence: CDR1 SGHRS, CDR2 YFSETQ. CDR3 length: 14 amino acids. CDR3 sequence: CASKRDPGPYEQYF. The CDR3 DNA reads TGCGCCAGCAAAAGGGACCCTGGGCCCTACGAGCAGTACTTC.

At least ten counts were recorded for this clonotype. This sequence joins TRBV7-2 and TRBJ2-4; 10 nucleotides align to TRBD2. Unmatched junction bases numbered 4, after V lost 5 bases and J lost 0 bases. In germline, CDR1 is SGHTA, CDR2 FQGNSA. CDR3 length: 16 amino acids. The CDR3: CASSPGLAAAKNIQYF. For the CDR3, the DNA is TGTGCCAGCAGCCCAGGACTAGCGGCAGCCAAAAACATTCAGTACTTC.

The rearrangement joins TRBV29-1 to TRBJ2-7; TRBD2 aligns across 10 bases. CDR1 SQVTM and CDR2 ANQGSEA come from the germline V gene. The CDR3 has 12 amino acids. The junction had 4 bases not matched to a gene; V was cut back by 4 bases and J by 7 bases. CDR3 sequence (DNA): TGCAGCGTTGTGGGGACTAGCGCTGAGCAGTACTTC. Translation gives CSVVGTSAEQYF.

The chain is built from TRBV24-1 and TRBJ2-5; no firm D call. This CDR3 has 15 amino acids. Trimming left V 1 base short and J 0 bases short, with 8 bases between. Germline CDR1 and CDR2: KGHDR and SFDVKD. The DNA for the CDR3 is TGTGCCACCAGTGATTTCTCGGCGTACCAAGAGACCCAGTACTTC. Its protein is CATSDFSAYQETQYF.

V is TRBV20-1 and J is TRBJ2-5; 11 positions agree with TRBD2. Germline CDR1 is DFQATT and CDR2 is SNEGSKA (reference sequence). The ends lost 3 bases at V and 5 bases at J; junction bases unmatched: 5. The CDR3 runs to 14 residues. The chain's CDR3 is CSARGPSGRETQYF. The CDR3 nucleotides are TGCAGTGCTAGGGGACCTAGCGGGAGGGAGACCCAGTACTTC.

This clonotype was seen more than once but under ten times. The genes are TRBV27 and TRBJ2-7, with D unresolved. In germline, CDR1 is MNHEY, CDR2 SMNVEV (reference sequence). The CDR3 consists of 13 residues. The V end was cut by 2 bases, the J end by 6 bases, with 11 bases between. The CDR3 DNA follows: TGTGCCAGCAGTTTACTGTCGGGTATCGAGCAGTACTTC. It codes for CASSLLSGIEQYF.

This clonotype showed up just once. The CDR3 here is CASSQYGRYSGNTIYF. Here the CDR3 DNA reads TGTGCCAGCAGCCAGTACGGACGATACTCTGGAAACACCATATATTTT. The V gene is TRBV4-2, the J gene TRBJ1-3; no definite D call. Germline CDR1 reads LGHNA; CDR2 reads YNFKEQ. V was shortened by 3 bases and J by 0 bases, with 12 bases between the two germline ends. This CDR3 is built from 16 residues.

The sample holds many counts of this clonotype. The DNA for the CDR3 is TGTGCCAGCAGCTCGACAGGGCGGTATGGCTACACCTTC. This translates into CASSSTGRYGYTF. The chain is built from TRBV6-1 and TRBJ1-2; TRBD1 matches at 7 bases. CDR3 length equals 13 residues. The germline CDR1 and CDR2 sequences are MNHNS and SASEGT. V was clipped by 6 bases and J by 5 bases; unmatched bases: 6.

This clonotype was recorded at least ten times. V and J are TRBV4-2 and TRBJ2-7, with no clear D. Trimming pared 0 bases from V and 3 bases from J, leaving 6 bases between. The CDR3 contains 13 residues. Germline V CDR1 and CDR2: LGHNA, YNFKEQ. CDR3 loop: CASSQEGGYEQYF. The DNA for the CDR3 is TGTGCCAGCAGCCAAGAAGGTGGCTACGAGCAGTACTTC.